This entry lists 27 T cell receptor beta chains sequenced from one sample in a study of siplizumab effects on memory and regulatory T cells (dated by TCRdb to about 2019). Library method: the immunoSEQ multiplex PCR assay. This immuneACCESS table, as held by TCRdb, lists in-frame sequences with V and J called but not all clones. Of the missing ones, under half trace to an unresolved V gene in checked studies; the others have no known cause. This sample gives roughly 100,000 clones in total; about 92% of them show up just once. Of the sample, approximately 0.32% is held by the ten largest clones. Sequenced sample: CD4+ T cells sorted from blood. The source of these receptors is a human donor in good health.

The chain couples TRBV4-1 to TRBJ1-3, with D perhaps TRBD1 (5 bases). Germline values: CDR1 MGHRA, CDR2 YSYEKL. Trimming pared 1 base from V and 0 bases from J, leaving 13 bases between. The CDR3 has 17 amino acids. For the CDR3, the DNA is TGCGCCAGCAGCCAAGGGATTGGGGCAAACTCTGGAAACACCATATATTTT. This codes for CASSQGIGANSGNTIYF.

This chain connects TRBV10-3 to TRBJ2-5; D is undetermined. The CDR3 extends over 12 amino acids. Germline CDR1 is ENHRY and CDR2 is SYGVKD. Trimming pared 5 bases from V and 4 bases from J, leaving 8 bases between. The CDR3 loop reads CAISMMGETQYF. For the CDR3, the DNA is TGTGCCATCAGTATGATGGGAGAGACCCAGTACTTC.

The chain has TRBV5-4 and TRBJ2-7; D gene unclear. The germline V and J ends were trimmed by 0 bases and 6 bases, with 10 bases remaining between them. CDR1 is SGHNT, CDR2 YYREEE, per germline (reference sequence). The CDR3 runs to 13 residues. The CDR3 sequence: CASSLAGPGEQYF. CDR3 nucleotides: TGTGCCAGCAGCTTGGCAGGACCCGGCGAGCAGTACTTC. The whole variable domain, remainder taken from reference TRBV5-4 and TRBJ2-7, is ETGVTQSPTHLIKTRGQQVTLRCSSQSGHNTVSWYQQALGQGPQFIFQYYREEENGRGNFPPRFSGLQFPNYSSELNVNALELDDSALYLCASSLAGPGEQYFGPGTRLTVT.

The CDR3 protein is CASSLGGSSGNTIYF. In nucleotides, the CDR3 is TGCGCCAGCAGCTTGGGTGGCAGCTCTGGAAACACCATATATTTT. The chain joins TRBV5-1 to TRBJ1-3, with D unclear. There are 15 residues in the CDR3. V was trimmed by 0 bases and J by 0 bases, leaving 7 bases between them. CDR1 is SGHRS, CDR2 YFSETQ, per germline.

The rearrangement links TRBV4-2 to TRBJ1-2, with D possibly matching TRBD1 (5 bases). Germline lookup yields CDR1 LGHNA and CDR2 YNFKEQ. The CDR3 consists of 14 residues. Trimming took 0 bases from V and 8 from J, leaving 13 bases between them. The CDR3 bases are TGTGCCAGCAGCCAAGATCCAGGGCTGGGGGGCTACACCTTC. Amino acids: CASSQDPGLGGYTF.

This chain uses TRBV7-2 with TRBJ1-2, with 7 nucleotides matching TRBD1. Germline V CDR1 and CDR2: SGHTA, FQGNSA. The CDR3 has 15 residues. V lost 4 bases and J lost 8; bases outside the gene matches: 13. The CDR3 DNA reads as TGTGCCAGCAGCTCGACTGTAGGACAGGCCATAGGCTACACCTTC. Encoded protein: CASSSTVGQAIGYTF.

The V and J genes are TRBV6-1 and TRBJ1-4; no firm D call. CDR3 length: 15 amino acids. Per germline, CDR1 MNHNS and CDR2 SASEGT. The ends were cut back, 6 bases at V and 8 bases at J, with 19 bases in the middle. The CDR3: CASSPTLEVLEKLFF. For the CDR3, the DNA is TGTGCCAGCAGCCCGACGCTTGAGGTGTTAGAAAAACTGTTTTTT.

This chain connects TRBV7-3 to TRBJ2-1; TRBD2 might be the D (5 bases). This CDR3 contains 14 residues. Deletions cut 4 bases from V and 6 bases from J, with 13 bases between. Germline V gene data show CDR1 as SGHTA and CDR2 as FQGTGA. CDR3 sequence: CASSSRVGSNEQFF. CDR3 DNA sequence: TGTGCCAGCAGCTCGCGAGTGGGGAGCAATGAGCAGTTCTTC.

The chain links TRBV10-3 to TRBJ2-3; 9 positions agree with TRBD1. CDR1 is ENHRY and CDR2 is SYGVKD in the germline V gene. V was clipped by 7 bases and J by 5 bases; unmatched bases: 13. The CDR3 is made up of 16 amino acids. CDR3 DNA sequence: TGTGCCATCAAACAAACAGGGGGCGGATATGGAGATACGCAGTATTTT. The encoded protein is CAIKQTGGGYGDTQYF.

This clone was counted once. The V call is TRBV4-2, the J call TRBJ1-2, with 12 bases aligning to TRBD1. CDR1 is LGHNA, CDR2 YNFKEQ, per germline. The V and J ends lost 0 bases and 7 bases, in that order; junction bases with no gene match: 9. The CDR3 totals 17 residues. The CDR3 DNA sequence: TGTGCCAGCAGCCAAGATCTCTTGGGACAGGGGGCTGGTGGCTACACCTTC. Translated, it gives CASSQDLLGQGAGGYTF.

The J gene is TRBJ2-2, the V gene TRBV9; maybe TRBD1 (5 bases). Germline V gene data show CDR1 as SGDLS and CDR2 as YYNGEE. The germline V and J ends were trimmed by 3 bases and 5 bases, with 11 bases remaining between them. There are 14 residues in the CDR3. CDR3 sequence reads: CASSATVETGELFF. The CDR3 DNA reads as TGTGCCAGCAGCGCGACAGTTGAAACCGGGGAGCTGTTTTTT.

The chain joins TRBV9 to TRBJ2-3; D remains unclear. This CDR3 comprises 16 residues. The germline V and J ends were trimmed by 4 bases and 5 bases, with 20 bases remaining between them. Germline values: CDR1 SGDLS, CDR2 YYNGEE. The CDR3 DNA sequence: TGTGCCAGCAGCTTCCAACCGGGCCCTCCCGGAGATACGCAGTATTTT. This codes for CASSFQPGPPGDTQYF.

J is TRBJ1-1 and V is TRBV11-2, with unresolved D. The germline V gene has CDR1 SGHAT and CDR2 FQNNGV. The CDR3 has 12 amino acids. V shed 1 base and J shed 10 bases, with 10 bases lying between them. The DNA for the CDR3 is TGTGCCAGCAGCTTAGGGCCAGTAGGAGCTTTCTTT. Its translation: CASSLGPVGAFF. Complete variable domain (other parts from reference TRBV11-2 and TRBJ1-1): EAGVAQSPRYKIIEKRQSVAFWCNPISGHATLYWYQQILGQGPKLLIQFQNNGVVDDSQLPKDRFSAERLKGVDSTLKIQPAKLEDSAVYLCASSLGPVGAFFGQGTRLTVV.

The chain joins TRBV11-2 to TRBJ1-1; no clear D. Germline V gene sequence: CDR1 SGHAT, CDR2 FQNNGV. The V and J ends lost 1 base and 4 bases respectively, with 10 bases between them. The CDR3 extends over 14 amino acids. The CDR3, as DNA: TGTGCCAGCAGCTTAGGTGCTGGGATCACTGAAGCTTTCTTT. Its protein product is CASSLGAGITEAFF.

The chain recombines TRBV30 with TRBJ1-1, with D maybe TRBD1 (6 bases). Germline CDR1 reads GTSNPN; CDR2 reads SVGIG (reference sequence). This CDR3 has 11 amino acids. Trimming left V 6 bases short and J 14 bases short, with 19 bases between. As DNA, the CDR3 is TGTGCCTGTAAACGGGGGCCCCTTTCCTTCTTT. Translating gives CACKRGPLSFF.

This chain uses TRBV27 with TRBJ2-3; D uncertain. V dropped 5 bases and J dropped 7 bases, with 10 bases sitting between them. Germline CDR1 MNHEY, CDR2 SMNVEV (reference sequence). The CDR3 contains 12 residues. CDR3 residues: CASSPSLHTQYF. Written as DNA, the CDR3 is TGTGCCAGCAGTCCTTCCCTACATACGCAGTATTTT.

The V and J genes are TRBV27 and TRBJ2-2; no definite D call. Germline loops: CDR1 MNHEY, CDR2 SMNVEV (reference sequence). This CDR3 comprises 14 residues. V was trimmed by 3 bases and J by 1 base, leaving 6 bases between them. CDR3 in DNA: TGTGCCAGCAGTTTCGAGGTGAACACCGGGGAGCTGTTTTTT. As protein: CASSFEVNTGELFF.

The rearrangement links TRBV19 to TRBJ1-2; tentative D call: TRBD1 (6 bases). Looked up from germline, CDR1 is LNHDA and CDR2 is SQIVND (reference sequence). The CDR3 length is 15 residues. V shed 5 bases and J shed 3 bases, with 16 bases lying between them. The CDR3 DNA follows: TGTGCCAGTAGTGCTCGGACAGAACGATACTATGGCTACACCTTC. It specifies CASSARTERYYGYTF.

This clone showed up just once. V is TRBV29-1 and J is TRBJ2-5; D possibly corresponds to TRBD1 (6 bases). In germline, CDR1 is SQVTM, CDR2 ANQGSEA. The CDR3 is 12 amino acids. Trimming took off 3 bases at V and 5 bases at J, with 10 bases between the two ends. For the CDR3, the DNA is TGCAGCGTTGACAGGGGAGAGGAGACCCAGTACTTC. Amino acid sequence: CSVDRGEETQYF.

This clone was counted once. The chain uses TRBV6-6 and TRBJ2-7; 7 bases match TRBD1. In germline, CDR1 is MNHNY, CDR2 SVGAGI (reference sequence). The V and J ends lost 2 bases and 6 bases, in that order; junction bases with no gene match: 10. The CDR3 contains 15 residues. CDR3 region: CASSYTTGTVGEQYF. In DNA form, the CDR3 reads TGTGCCAGCAGTTACACGACCGGGACAGTCGGCGAGCAGTACTTC.

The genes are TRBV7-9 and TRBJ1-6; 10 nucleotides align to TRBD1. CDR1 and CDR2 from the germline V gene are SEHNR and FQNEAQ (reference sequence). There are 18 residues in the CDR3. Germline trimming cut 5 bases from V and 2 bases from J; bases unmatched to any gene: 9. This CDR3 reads CASSMGQGLKPYNSPLHF. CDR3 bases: TGTGCCAGCAGCATGGGACAGGGGTTGAAACCCTATAATTCACCCCTCCACTTT.

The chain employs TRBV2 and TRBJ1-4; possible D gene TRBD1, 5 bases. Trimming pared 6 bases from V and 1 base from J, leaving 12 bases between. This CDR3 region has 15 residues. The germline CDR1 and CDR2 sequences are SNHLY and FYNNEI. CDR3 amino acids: CASRQGDGTNEKLFF. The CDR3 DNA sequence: TGTGCCAGCAGACAAGGGGACGGAACTAATGAAAAACTGTTTTTT.

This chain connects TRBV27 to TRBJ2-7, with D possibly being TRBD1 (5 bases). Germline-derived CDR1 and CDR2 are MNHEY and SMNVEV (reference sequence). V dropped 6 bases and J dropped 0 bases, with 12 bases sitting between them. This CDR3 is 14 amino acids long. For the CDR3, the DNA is TGTGCCAGCAGACATCGTGGGGCCTCCTACGAGCAGTACTTC. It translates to CASRHRGASYEQYF.

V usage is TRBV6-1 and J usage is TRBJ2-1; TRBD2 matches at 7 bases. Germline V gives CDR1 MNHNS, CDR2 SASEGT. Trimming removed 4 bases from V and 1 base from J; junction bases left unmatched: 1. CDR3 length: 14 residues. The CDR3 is CASSGGGSYNEQFF. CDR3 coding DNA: TGTGCCAGCAGTGGGGGGGGATCCTACAATGAGCAGTTCTTC.

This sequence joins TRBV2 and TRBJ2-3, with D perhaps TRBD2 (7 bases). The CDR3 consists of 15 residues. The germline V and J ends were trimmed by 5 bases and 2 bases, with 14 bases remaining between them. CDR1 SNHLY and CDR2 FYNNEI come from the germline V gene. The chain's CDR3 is CASSWTRGNTDTQYF. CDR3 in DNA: TGTGCCAGCAGTTGGACTAGGGGGAACACAGATACGCAGTATTTT.

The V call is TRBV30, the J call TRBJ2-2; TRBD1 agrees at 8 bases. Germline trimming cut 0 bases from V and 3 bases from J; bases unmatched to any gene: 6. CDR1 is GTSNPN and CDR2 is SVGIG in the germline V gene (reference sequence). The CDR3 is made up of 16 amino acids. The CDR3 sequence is CAWSVLTGVDTGELFF. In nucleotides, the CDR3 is TGTGCCTGGAGTGTACTGACAGGGGTCGACACCGGGGAGCTGTTTTTT.

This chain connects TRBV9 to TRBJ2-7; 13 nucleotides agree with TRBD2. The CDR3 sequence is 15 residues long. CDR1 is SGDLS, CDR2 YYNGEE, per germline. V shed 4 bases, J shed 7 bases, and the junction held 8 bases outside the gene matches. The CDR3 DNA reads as TGTGCCAGCAGCTCCGGACTAGCGGGAGCGGGTGAGCAGTACTTC. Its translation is CASSSGLAGAGEQYF.